This T cell receptor beta chain appears in the sequencing data of a study of cytomegalovirus exposure and HLA in healthy donors. About the study: Inside one of the first data releases sat 80 million to 95 million unique TCRs taken from HLA-typed donors.

The CDR3 has 15 residues. CDR1 is MGHRA and CDR2 is YSYEKL in the germline V gene. The junction had 3 bases not matched to a gene; V was cut back by 3 bases and J by 3 bases. The study, taken as a whole, reports: Trimming of TCR beta V- and J-genes showed a link, identified in a later analysis, to a missense DCLRE1C variant. Most TCR beta V segments were productive about 87% or about 30% of the time in an earlier analysis.

The table lists this clone with a few counts. Its target is unknown. Despite likely unrecorded immune exposures, the donors were nominally healthy at the time of sampling. In the PCR, 60 Vbeta and 13 Jbeta primers were used. Assay: immunoSEQ multiplex PCR; the TCRdb copy retains only in-frame clones and omits some. The top ten clones hold 2.7% of a sample with tens of thousands of clones, 70% to 85% of them seen once. Input material: PBMCs. The origin of this receptor is a man younger than 45 in good health and CMV-seronegative. The rearrangement joins TRBV4-1 to TRBJ2-2, with 8 bases lining up with TRBD1. The CDR3, as DNA: TGCGCCAGCAGCCAGAAACAGGGGGACACCGGGGAGCTGTTTTTT. Its translation: CASSQKQGDTGELFF.